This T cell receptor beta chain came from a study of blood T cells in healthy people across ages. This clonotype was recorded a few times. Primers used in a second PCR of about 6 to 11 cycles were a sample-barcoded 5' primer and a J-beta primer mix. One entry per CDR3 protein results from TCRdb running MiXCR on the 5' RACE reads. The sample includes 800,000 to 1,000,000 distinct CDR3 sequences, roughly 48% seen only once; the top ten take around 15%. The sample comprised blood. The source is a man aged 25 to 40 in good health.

The chain's CDR3 is CASSQEGGGIYEQYF. The DNA of the CDR3 is TGCGCCAGCAGCCAAGAAGGGGGGGGAATCTACGAGCAGTACTTC. The V and J genes are TRBV4-3 and TRBJ2-7; perhaps TRBD2 as D (7 bases). CDR1 and CDR2 (germline): LGHNA, YSLEER. This CDR3 contains 15 residues. Trimming left V 0 bases short and J 3 bases short, with 12 bases between.